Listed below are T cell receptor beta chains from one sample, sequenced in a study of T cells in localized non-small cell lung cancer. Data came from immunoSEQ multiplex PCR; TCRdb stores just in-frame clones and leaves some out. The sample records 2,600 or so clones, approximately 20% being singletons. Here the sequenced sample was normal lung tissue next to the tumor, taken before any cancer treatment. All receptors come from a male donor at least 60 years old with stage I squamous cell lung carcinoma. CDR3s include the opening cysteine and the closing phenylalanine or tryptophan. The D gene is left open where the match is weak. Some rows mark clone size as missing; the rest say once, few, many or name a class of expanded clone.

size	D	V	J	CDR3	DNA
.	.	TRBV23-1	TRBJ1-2	CASSLTVGVDGYTF	TGCGCCAGCAGTCTCACAGTGGGAGTGGATGGCTACACCTTC
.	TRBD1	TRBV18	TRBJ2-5	CASSPDRAAETQYF	TGTGCCAGCTCACCGGACAGGGCTGCGGAGACCCAGTACTTC
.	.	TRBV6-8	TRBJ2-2	CATPTGPTGELFF	TGTGCCACGCCGACGGGTCCAACCGGGGAGCTGTTTTTT
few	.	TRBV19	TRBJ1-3	CASRSGASGNTIYF	TGTGCCAGTAGATCAGGAGCCTCTGGAAACACCATATATTTT
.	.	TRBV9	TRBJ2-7	CASRDAEPYEQYF	TGTGCCAGCAGAGACGCGGAACCATACGAGCAGTACTTC
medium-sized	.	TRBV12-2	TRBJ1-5	CAAGRGREGNQPQHF	TGTGCCGCAGGGAGGGGGCGAGAAGGCAATCAGCCCCAGCATTTT
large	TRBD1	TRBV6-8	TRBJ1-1	CASSYEGASTEAFF	TGTGCCAGCAGTTACGAGGGGGCGAGCACTGAAGCTTTCTTT
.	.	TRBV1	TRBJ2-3	CASSQEFVDTQYF	TGCGCCAGCAGCCAAGAATTTGTAGATACGCAGTATTTT
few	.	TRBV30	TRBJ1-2	CASSMGENYGYTF	TGTGCCTCCTCTATGGGCGAAAACTATGGCTACACCTTC
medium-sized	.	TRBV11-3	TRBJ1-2	CASIPNLGDYGYTF	TGTGCCAGCATCCCGAACTTGGGGGACTATGGCTACACCTTC
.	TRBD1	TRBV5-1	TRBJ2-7	CASSFQTTGSYEQYF	TGCGCCAGCAGCTTTCAAACGACAGGGTCCTACGAGCAGTACTTC
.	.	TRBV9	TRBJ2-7	CASRDQGISYEQYF	TGTGCCAGCAGGGACCAGGGGATCTCCTACGAGCAGTACTTC
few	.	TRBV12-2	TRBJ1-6	CDLRTETGNSPLHF	TGTGACCTAAGGACCGAAACGGGCAATTCACCCCTCCACTTT
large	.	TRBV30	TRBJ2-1	CAWSKDPGGYNEQFF	TGTGCCTGGAGTAAGGACCCTGGAGGATACAATGAGCAGTTCTTC
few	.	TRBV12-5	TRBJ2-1	CASKNSYNEQFF	TGTGCCAGCAAGAACTCCTACAATGAGCAGTTCTTC
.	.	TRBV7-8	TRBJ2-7	CASSFGDLGEQYF	TGTGCCAGCAGCTTTGGGGACCTCGGAGAGCAGTACTTC
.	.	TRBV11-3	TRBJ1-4	CASSQVAVSEKLFF	TGTGCCAGCAGCCAAGTGGCAGTCTCTGAAAAACTGTTTTTT
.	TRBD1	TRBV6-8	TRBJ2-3	CASSSTGTGGLDTQYF	TGTGCCAGCAGTTCCACCGGGACAGGGGGCTTGGATACGCAGTATTTT
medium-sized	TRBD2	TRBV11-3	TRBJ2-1	CASTLVSSGTSGREVYEQFF	TGTGCCAGCACCTTGGTCAGTTCCGGGACTAGCGGGAGGGAAGTTTATGAGCAGTTCTTC
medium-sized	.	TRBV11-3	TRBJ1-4	CASSRLITSNEKLFF	TGTGCCAGCAGCCGTCTGATAACATCGAATGAAAAACTGTTTTTT
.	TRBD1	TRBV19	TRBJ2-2	CASTPRTGTGYTGELFF	TGTGCCAGTACCCCCAGAACGGGGACAGGGTACACCGGGGAGCTGTTTTTT
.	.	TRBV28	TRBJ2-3	CASSLGLPDTQYF	TGTGCCAGCAGTTTAGGGCTCCCCGATACGCAGTATTTT
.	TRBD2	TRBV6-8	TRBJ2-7	CASSGTSGGSKEQYF	TGTGCCAGCAGTGGGACTAGCGGGGGCTCGAAGGAGCAGTACTTC
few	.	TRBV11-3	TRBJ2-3	CASSLVGQSTDTQYF	TGTGCCAGCAGCTTAGTAGGACAGTCCACAGATACGCAGTATTTT
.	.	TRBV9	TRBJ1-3	CASSVGSSGNTIYF	TGTGCCAGCAGCGTAGGAAGCTCTGGAAACACCATATATTTT
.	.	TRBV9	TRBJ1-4	CASKSGNEKLFF	TGTGCCAGCAAGTCGGGCAATGAAAAACTGTTTTTT
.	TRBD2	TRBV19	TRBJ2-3	CASTRTSGSSGDTQYF	TGTGCCAGTACCCGGACTAGCGGGAGCTCCGGAGATACGCAGTATTTT
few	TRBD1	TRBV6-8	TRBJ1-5	CASSKGQAGQPQHF	TGTGCCAGCAGTAAGGGACAGGCGGGCCAGCCCCAGCATTTT
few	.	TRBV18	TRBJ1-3	CASLDFSGNTIYF	TGTGCCAGCTTGGATTTCTCTGGAAACACCATATATTTT
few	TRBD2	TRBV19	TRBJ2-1	CASRSGSSGRDDEQFF	TGTGCCAGTAGATCAGGGTCGAGCGGGAGGGATGATGAGCAGTTCTTC
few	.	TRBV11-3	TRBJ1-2	CASSLESQAYGYTF	TGTGCCAGCAGCTTAGAATCCCAGGCGTATGGCTACACCTTC
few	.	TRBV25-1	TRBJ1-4	CASSDPQAGEKLFF	TGTGCCAGCAGTGACCCACAGGCGGGGGAAAAACTGTTTTTT
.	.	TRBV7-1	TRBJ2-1	CASSKAWRVPYNEQFF	TGTGCCAGCAGCAAGGCGTGGAGGGTACCATACAATGAGCAGTTCTTC
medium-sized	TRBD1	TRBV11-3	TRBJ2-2	CASNLDRVNTGELFF	TGTGCCAGCAACCTGGACAGGGTGAACACCGGGGAGCTGTTTTTT
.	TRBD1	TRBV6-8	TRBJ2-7	CASSDGDRAHEQYF	TGTGCCAGCAGTGACGGGGACAGGGCCCACGAGCAGTACTTC
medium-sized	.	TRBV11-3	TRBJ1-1	CASSSNMDTNTEAFF	TGTGCCAGCAGCTCTAACATGGACACGAACACTGAAGCTTTCTTT
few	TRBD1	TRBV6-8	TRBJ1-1	CASTVQGGTEAFF	TGTGCCAGCACTGTCCAGGGGGGCACTGAAGCTTTCTTT
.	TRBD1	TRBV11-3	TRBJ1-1	CASSSSGTELMNTEAFF	TGTGCCAGCAGCTCGTCCGGGACAGAACTAATGAACACTGAAGCTTTCTTT
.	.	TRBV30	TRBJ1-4	CAWNRGPEEKLFF	TGTGCCTGGAACCGGGGACCTGAAGAAAAACTGTTTTTT
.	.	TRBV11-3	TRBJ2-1	CASSTDLSSYNEQFF	TGTGCCAGCAGTACTGACCTGAGCTCCTACAATGAGCAGTTCTTC
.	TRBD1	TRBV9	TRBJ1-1	CASSVGDSNTEAFF	TGTGCCAGCAGCGTAGGGGACAGTAACACTGAAGCTTTCTTT
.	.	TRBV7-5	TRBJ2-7	CASSRTGSSSYEQYF	TGTGCCAGCAGCCGTACAGGGTCAAGCTCCTACGAGCAGTACTTC
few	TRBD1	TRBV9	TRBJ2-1	CASSVGQGAYNEQFF	TGTGCCAGCAGCGTAGGACAGGGGGCCTACAATGAGCAGTTCTTC
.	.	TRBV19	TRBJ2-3	CASSIGPFLRDTQYF	TGTGCCAGTAGTATTGGGCCCTTCCTTCGGGATACGCAGTATTTT
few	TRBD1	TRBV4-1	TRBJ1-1	CASRSGTGDLNTEAFF	TGCGCCAGCAGGAGTGGGACAGGGGACTTGAACACTGAAGCTTTCTTT